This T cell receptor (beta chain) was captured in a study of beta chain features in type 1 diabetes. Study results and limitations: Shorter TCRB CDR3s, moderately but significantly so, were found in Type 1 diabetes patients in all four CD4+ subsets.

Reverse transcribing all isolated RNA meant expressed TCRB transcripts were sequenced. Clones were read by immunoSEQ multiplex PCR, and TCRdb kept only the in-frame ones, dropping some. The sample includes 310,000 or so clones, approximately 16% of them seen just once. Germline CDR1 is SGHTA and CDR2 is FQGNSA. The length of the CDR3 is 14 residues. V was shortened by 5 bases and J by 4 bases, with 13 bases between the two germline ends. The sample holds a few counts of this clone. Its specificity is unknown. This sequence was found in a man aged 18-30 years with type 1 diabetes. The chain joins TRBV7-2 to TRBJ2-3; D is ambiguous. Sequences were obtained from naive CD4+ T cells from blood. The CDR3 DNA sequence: TGTGCCAGCAGCCCCTACGGGTTTGCAGATACGCAGTATTTT. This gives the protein CASSPYGFADTQYF.